The present T cell receptor (beta chain) was sequenced within a study of monozygotic twins with inflammatory bowel disease. Per donor, 2 to 2.5 ml of blood was collected and frozen. The V gene's germline CDR1 is SGHRS and CDR2 YFSETQ. CDR3 length: 13 amino acids. General observations from the study: Inverse Simpson values showed less TCRbeta diversity in IBD patients than in their healthy co-twins.

About this clonotype itself: Its target is unknown.

TCRdb re-called the 5' RACE reads and shows each CDR3 protein once, DNA omitted. Recorded for this sample: some 160,000 distinct CDR3 sequences. The sequencing sample was made of blood. The chain employs TRBV5-1 and TRBJ1-2; the D gene TCRdb calls, TRBD1, cannot be checked with no DNA. This TCR derives from a human donor with ulcerative colitis or Crohn's disease, or a healthy co-twin of an affected twin (not recorded which). The CDR3 is CASSDPDLYGYTF.